This TCR beta chain was captured in a study of radiation and T cells in renal cell carcinoma. Findings and caveats of the study: Baseline intratumoral clonotype presence is unknown without pretreatment biopsies.

This clone was detected only a few times. Its antigen is unidentified. Assay used: immunoSEQ multiplex PCR; TCRdb lists only in-frame clones, some missing. The sample holds 130,000 to 150,000 clones; 70% to 90% are singletons and the top ten take around 17%. Deletions cut 1 base from V and 2 bases from J, with 6 bases between. This CDR3 is 14 amino acids long. Germline V lookup: CDR1 LGHNA, CDR2 YSLEER. The sample's time point: blood 4 weeks post-SBRT, at nephrectomy. Indicated treatment: 15 Gy SBRT to primary tumor, nephrectomy 4 weeks later. Radiation-treated patients gave blood at baseline, week 2 and week 4. The patient's renal cell carcinoma had clear cell pathology.

The sequencing here drew on blood, taken from a patient whose treatment included radiotherapy and nephrectomy. The receptor was isolated from a woman aged 45-59 years with renal cell carcinoma. V and J are TRBV4-3 and TRBJ2-1, with D hard to call. The CDR3 here is CASSQVGAYNEQFF. DNA of the CDR3: TGCGCCAGCAGCCAAGTTGGTGCCTACAATGAGCAGTTCTTC.